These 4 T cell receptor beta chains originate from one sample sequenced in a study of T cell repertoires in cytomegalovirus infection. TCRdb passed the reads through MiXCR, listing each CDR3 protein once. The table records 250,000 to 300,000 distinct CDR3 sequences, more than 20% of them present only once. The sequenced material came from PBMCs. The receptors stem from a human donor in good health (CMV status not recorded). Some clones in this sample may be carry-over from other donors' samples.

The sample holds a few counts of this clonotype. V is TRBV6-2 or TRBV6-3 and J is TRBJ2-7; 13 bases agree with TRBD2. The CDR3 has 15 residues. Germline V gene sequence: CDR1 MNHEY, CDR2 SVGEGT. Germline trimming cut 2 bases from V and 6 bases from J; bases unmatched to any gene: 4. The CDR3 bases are TGTGCCAGCAGTTACCCGGGACTAGCGGGAATCGAGCAGTACTTC. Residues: CASSYPGLAGIEQYF.

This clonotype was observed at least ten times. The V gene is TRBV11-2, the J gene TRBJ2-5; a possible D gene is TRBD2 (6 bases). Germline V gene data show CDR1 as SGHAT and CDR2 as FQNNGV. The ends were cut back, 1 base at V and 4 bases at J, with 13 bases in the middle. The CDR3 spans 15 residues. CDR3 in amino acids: CASSLVRGLRETQYF. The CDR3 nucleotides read TGTGCCAGCAGCTTAGTAAGAGGACTACGAGAGACCCAGTACTTC. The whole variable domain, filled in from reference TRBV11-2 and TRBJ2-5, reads EAGVAQSPRYKIIEKRQSVAFWCNPISGHATLYWYQQILGQGPKLLIQFQNNGVVDDSQLPKDRFSAERLKGVDSTLKIQPAKLEDSAVYLCASSLVRGLRETQYFGPGTRLLVL.

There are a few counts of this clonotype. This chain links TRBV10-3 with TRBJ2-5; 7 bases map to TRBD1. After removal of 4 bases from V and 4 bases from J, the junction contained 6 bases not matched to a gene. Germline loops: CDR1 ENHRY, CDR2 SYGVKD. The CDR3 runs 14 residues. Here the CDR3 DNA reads TGTGCCATCAGTGTGACACAGGGGTCAGAGACCCAGTACTTC. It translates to CAISVTQGSETQYF.

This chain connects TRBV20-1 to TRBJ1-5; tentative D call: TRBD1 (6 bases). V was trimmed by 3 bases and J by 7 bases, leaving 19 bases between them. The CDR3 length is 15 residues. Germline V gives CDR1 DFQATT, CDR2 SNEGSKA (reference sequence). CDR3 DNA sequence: TGCAGTGCTAGCACAGGGACGGGGGGCCGGCAGCCCCAGCATTTT. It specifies CSASTGTGGRQPQHF.